A single sample is the source of the 30 T cell receptor beta chains below, sequenced in a study of cytomegalovirus exposure and HLA in healthy donors. It was with 60 Vbeta and 13 Jbeta primers that the PCR ran. The assay was immunoSEQ multiplex PCR, and TCRdb's table has in-frame clones only and misses some. The sample includes roughly 97,000 clones, 73% seen only once; the top ten take about 3.7%. The sequenced material came from PBMCs. The origin of the receptors is a man between 35 and 55 years old in good health and CMV-seronegative.

The table lists this clone with a count of one. This chain joins TRBV9 and TRBJ1-6; tentatively, D is TRBD1 (5 bases). The germline V gene has CDR1 SGDLS and CDR2 YYNGEE. This CDR3 contains 16 residues. Deletions cut 2 bases from V and 6 bases from J, with 15 bases between. The CDR3 bases are TGTGCCAGCAGCGTTTCAGGACACCCTACTAATTCACCCCTCCACTTT. It translates to CASSVSGHPTNSPLHF.

A single count supports this clone. The rearrangement uses TRBV27 and TRBJ2-5, with D perhaps TRBD1 (6 bases). The CDR3 contains 17 residues. Germline V gene lookup returns CDR1 MNHEY and CDR2 SMNVEV (reference sequence). Trimming stripped 4 bases from V and 5 bases from J, with 23 bases between. CDR3 loop: CASSSLDRSLIGETQYF. DNA for the CDR3: TGTGCCAGCAGTTCCCTCGACAGGAGCCTTATTGGGGAGACCCAGTACTTC.

The chain couples TRBV30 to TRBJ2-5; tentative D call: TRBD1 (5 bases). The CDR3 totals 13 residues. The V end lost 5 bases, the J end lost 5 bases, and 15 bases lay between the germline ends. Germline-derived CDR1 and CDR2 are GTSNPN and SVGIG (reference sequence). CDR3 DNA: TGTGCCTGGCGACTTCTCTCAGGGGAGACCCAGTACTTC. Residues: CAWRLLSGETQYF.

The rearrangement links TRBV4-1 to TRBJ2-7; maybe TRBD1 (6 bases). V lost 1 base, J lost 3 bases, and 13 bases lay in between. The CDR3 has 15 residues. CDR1 and CDR2 (germline): MGHRA, YSYEKL. The CDR3 protein is CASSQGTGPYYEQYF. CDR3 coding DNA: TGCGCCAGCAGCCAAGGAACAGGGCCATACTACGAGCAGTACTTC.

The gene calls are TRBV11-2 and TRBJ2-7, with D perhaps matching TRBD1 (6 bases). CDR3 length: 14 amino acids. Germline V gene data show CDR1 as SGHAT and CDR2 as FQNNGV. Trimming took off 5 bases at V and 6 bases at J, with 17 bases between the two ends. The CDR3: CASSVGPGDREQYF. CDR3 in DNA: TGTGCCAGCAGCGTAGGGCCAGGGGACCGCGAGCAGTACTTC. The full variable domain, its missing parts supplied by reference TRBV11-2 and TRBJ2-7, is EAGVAQSPRYKIIEKRQSVAFWCNPISGHATLYWYQQILGQGPKLLIQFQNNGVVDDSQLPKDRFSAERLKGVDSTLKIQPAKLEDSAVYLCASSVGPGDREQYFGPGTRLTVT.

The rearrangement joins TRBV16 to TRBJ1-1, with 8 nucleotides matching TRBD1. V lost 0 bases and J lost 1; bases outside the gene matches: 1. The CDR3 runs 15 residues. The germline V gene has CDR1 KGHSY and CDR2 FQNENV. CDR3 in DNA: TGTGCCAGCAGCCAATCAGGGACAGGGAACACTGAAGCTTTCTTT. Its translation: CASSQSGTGNTEAFF.

The chain employs TRBV5-1 and TRBJ2-3; 13 nucleotides line up with TRBD2. The V segment lost 2 bases and the J segment 2 bases; nucleotides outside the gene matches: 5. Germline assignment: CDR1 SGHRS and CDR2 YFSETQ. This CDR3 region has 17 residues. The CDR3 is CASSLPGLAGTTDTQYF. The CDR3 DNA reads TGCGCCAGCAGCTTACCGGGACTAGCGGGGACCACAGATACGCAGTATTTT.

The V call is TRBV6-1, the J call TRBJ1-2, with D maybe TRBD1 (5 bases). V was pared by 2 bases and J by 6 bases, with 19 bases between. From germline, CDR1 is MNHNS and CDR2 SASEGT. The CDR3 length is 16 residues. This chain's CDR3 is CASSEFASAGMDGYTF. The DNA for the CDR3 is TGTGCCAGCAGTGAATTCGCGTCAGCAGGGATGGATGGCTACACCTTC.

The chain combines TRBV5-4 with TRBJ2-7; 8 bases fit TRBD1. The CDR3 covers 13 residues. The germline V gene has CDR1 SGHNT and CDR2 YYREEE (reference sequence). The V gene end was trimmed by 4 bases and the J gene end by 4 bases; junction bases not matched to a gene: 4. CDR3 sequence reads: CASSVRTGYEQYF. In DNA form, the CDR3 reads TGTGCCAGCAGCGTACGGACAGGGTACGAGCAGTACTTC.

This chain joins TRBV28 and TRBJ2-2; D perhaps matches TRBD1 (6 bases). CDR1 and CDR2 from the germline V gene are MDHEN and SYDVKM. The CDR3 has 14 amino acids. The V and J ends lost 8 bases and 0 bases respectively, with 10 bases between them. CDR3 nucleotides: TGTGCCAGCCGCCCAGGGGCGAACACCGGGGAGCTGTTTTTT. Translating gives CASRPGANTGELFF.

The CDR3, as DNA: TGTGCCAGCAGTGATCCCCGGGTCACAGATACGCAGTATTTT. Translated: CASSDPRVTDTQYF. The chain has TRBV2 and TRBJ2-3; D ambiguous. CDR3 size: 14 residues. The germline CDR1 and CDR2 sequences are SNHLY and FYNNEI. The ends were cut back, 3 bases at V and 2 bases at J, with 9 bases in the middle.

V is TRBV5-5 and J is TRBJ1-1; D ambiguous. The CDR3 contains 11 residues. Germline V gene sequence: CDR1 SGHKS, CDR2 YYEKEE (reference sequence). Trimming took 7 bases from V and 14 from J, leaving 18 bases between them. CDR3 DNA sequence: TGTGCCAGCGGGGAATGGGGTGCGGGATTCTTT. Its translation is CASGEWGAGFF.

This clone appeared a few times. The chain joins TRBV6-6 to TRBJ2-1, with D maybe TRBD1 (6 bases). Germline assignment: CDR1 MNHNY and CDR2 SVGAGI (reference sequence). The V and J ends lost 6 bases and 5 bases respectively, with 14 bases between them. CDR3 length: 14 amino acids. In DNA, the CDR3 is TGTGCCAGCAGCCACCGGGACAAACACAATGAGCAGTTCTTC. As protein: CASSHRDKHNEQFF.

The chain carries TRBV6-4 and TRBJ1-2, with TRBD1 as a possible D gene (6 bases). The CDR3 has 16 residues. The germline V gene encodes CDR1 MRHNA and CDR2 SNTAGT. The V and J ends lost 6 bases and 6 bases respectively, with 23 bases between them. The CDR3 sequence is CASSRNILGAGDGYTF. The DNA of the CDR3 is TGTGCCAGCAGCCGGAACATTTTGGGAGCAGGGGATGGCTACACCTTC.

The chain has TRBV29-1 and TRBJ1-1; 9 nucleotides match TRBD1. V shed 4 bases, J shed 5 bases, and the junction held 8 bases outside the gene matches. CDR3 length: 14 residues. Germline V gene data show CDR1 as SQVTM and CDR2 as ANQGSEA. The CDR3 bases are TGCAGCGTTGCCAGCAGGACAGGGGTTACTGAAGCTTTCTTT. Encoded protein: CSVASRTGVTEAFF.

This clone was picked up many times. The J gene is TRBJ1-1, the V gene TRBV7-9, with TRBD1 identical over 7 bases. J was trimmed by 0 bases and V by 5 bases; bases with no gene match: 6. The V gene's germline CDR1 is SEHNR and CDR2 FQNEAQ (reference sequence). This CDR3 contains 15 residues. CDR3 region: CASSENRGMNTEAFF. The CDR3 nucleotides read TGTGCCAGCAGCGAAAACAGGGGCATGAACACTGAAGCTTTCTTT.

This sequence joins TRBV7-9 and TRBJ2-1; no reliable D call. Germline CDR1 SEHNR, CDR2 FQNEAQ (reference sequence). CDR3 length: 15 residues. Trimming left V 1 base short and J 4 bases short, with 11 bases between. In nucleotides, the CDR3 is TGTGCCAGCAGCTTAGGAGGATTACTTTACAATGAGCAGTTCTTC. This encodes CASSLGGLLYNEQFF.

The genes are TRBV11-2 and TRBJ2-7, with no clear D. V dropped 3 bases and J dropped 2 bases, with 11 bases sitting between them. Germline V lookup: CDR1 SGHAT, CDR2 FQNNGV. The CDR3 sequence is 14 residues long. CDR3 in DNA: TGTGCCAGCAGCTTTTCCGGGTTTGCCTACGAGCAGTACTTC. Its translation: CASSFSGFAYEQYF. Looking up the rest from reference TRBV11-2 and TRBJ2-7 gives the full variable domain: EAGVAQSPRYKIIEKRQSVAFWCNPISGHATLYWYQQILGQGPKLLIQFQNNGVVDDSQLPKDRFSAERLKGVDSTLKIQPAKLEDSAVYLCASSFSGFAYEQYFGPGTRLTVT.

The chain uses TRBV7-9 and TRBJ1-6; D perhaps matches TRBD1 (5 bases). Germline loops: CDR1 SEHNR, CDR2 FQNEAQ (reference sequence). V lost 7 bases, J lost 8 bases, and 18 bases lay in between. The CDR3 covers 15 residues. The CDR3 protein is CASTLTVGGDSPLHF. Written as DNA, the CDR3 is TGTGCCAGCACCCTTACGGTCGGGGGTGATTCACCCCTCCACTTT.

The V call is TRBV2, the J call TRBJ1-5, with no clear D. CDR1 is SNHLY and CDR2 is FYNNEI in the germline V gene. The ends were cut back, 2 bases at V and 6 bases at J, with 17 bases in the middle. CDR3 length equals 16 residues. The chain's CDR3 is CASSETAGLRGQPQHF. The DNA for the CDR3 is TGTGCCAGCAGTGAAACCGCAGGACTTCGGGGTCAGCCCCAGCATTTT.

The chain combines TRBV5-1 with TRBJ2-7; TRBD1 aligns across 8 bases. The CDR3 loop spans 17 amino acids. Germline lookup yields CDR1 SGHRS and CDR2 YFSETQ. V shed 3 bases, J shed 1 base, and the junction held 12 bases outside the gene matches. The CDR3 loop reads CASSSGQGDVFSYEQYF. The CDR3, as DNA: TGCGCCAGCAGCTCCGGACAGGGTGACGTTTTTTCCTACGAGCAGTACTTC.

This clone is a singleton in its sample. The chain joins TRBV21-1 to TRBJ2-7; TRBD1, the table's D call, lacks a check against the DNA. TRBV21-1 counts as a pseudogene. The CDR3 runs to 16 residues. The CDR3 bases are TGTGCCAGCAGCAAAGGGAGACAGGGGTCGGTTTGCGAGCAGTACTTC. The encoded protein is CASSKGRQGSVCEQYF.

The rearrangement links TRBV7-3 to TRBJ1-2; D perhaps matches TRBD1 (6 bases). CDR1 and CDR2 from the germline V gene are SGHTA and FQGTGA. This CDR3 has 13 amino acids. V was clipped by 8 bases and J by 8 bases, with 18 bases between them. The CDR3, as DNA: TGTGCCAGCTCCCTGTCGGGGGGCTGGGGCTACACCTTC. Residues: CASSLSGGWGYTF. Full variable domain (rest looked up from reference TRBV7-3 and TRBJ1-2): GAGVSQTPSNKVTEKGKYVELRCDPISGHTALYWYRQSLGQGPEFLIYFQGTGAADDSGLPNDRFFAVRPEGSVSTLKIQRTERGDSAVYLCASSLSGGWGYTFGSGTRLTVV.

The rearrangement joins TRBV4-3 to TRBJ1-1; the D gene is possibly TRBD1 (5 bases). The CDR3 consists of 17 residues. Germline CDR1 and CDR2: LGHNA and YSLEER. The V gene lost 1 base and the J gene lost 3 bases, with 18 bases spanning the gap. DNA for the CDR3: TGCGCCAGCAGCCAAGTCATCGACAGCCCGAGGTACACTGAAGCTTTCTTT. As protein: CASSQVIDSPRYTEAFF.

The chain employs TRBV9 and TRBJ2-3; 8 nucleotides agree with TRBD2. The CDR3 extends over 17 amino acids. CDR1 is SGDLS and CDR2 is YYNGEE in the germline V gene. Trimming took 0 bases from V and 1 from J; bases not matched to a gene: 7. Here the CDR3 reads CASSVGPSGGGTDTQYF. The CDR3, as DNA: TGTGCCAGCAGCGTAGGGCCAAGCGGGGGTGGCACAGATACGCAGTATTTT.

Only a few counts were recorded for this clone. This chain uses TRBV19 with TRBJ2-7, with a possible D match to TRBD2 (6 bases). In germline, CDR1 is LNHDA, CDR2 SQIVND (reference sequence). CDR3 length: 15 amino acids. V dropped 6 bases and J dropped 3 bases, with 18 bases sitting between them. In DNA form, the CDR3 reads TGTGCCAGTAGCACGGGGACTGGGGCCGTCTACGAGCAGTACTTC. Translated: CASSTGTGAVYEQYF.

The rearrangement uses TRBV5-8 and TRBJ1-1; 9 bases fit TRBD1. Trimming at V came to 2 bases and at J to 3 bases, leaving 8 bases not matched to a gene. The germline CDR1 and CDR2 sequences are SGHTS and YDEGEE. The CDR3 extends over 16 amino acids. The CDR3: CASSLLLGQGHTEAFF. In nucleotides, the CDR3 is TGTGCCAGCAGCTTATTACTGGGACAGGGCCACACTGAAGCTTTCTTT.

The CDR3, as DNA: TGTGCCACCAGCAGTACTAGCGGGGGTGAGACCCAGTACTTC. It yields the protein CATSSTSGGETQYF. The J gene is TRBJ2-5, the V gene TRBV15; 11 nucleotides match TRBD2. V dropped 3 bases and J dropped 5; count of bases not matched to a gene: 2. Germline CDR1 LNHNV, CDR2 YYDKDF (reference sequence). The CDR3 runs 14 residues.

A word on this clone: Mismatch with germline at one junction end may stem from a read error. The V gene is TRBV5-1, the J gene TRBJ2-3, with 8 bases lining up with TRBD2. CDR3 size: 11 residues. CDR1 SGHRS and CDR2 YFSETQ come from the germline V gene. The DNA for the CDR3 is TGCGCCAGCAGCCCCGGGGGGGCTTGGAATTTT. Encoded protein: CASSPGGAWNF.

The chain uses TRBV29-1 and TRBJ1-5; possibly TRBD1 for D (6 bases). The V end was cut by 7 bases, the J end by 1 base, with 11 bases between. Germline V gene sequence: CDR1 SQVTM, CDR2 ANQGSEA. The CDR3 loop spans 13 amino acids. The CDR3 reads CSASQGSNQPQHF. The CDR3 DNA is TGCAGCGCATCACAGGGAAGCAATCAGCCCCAGCATTTT.